A selection of T cell receptor beta chains follows, all from one sample in a study of shared clonotypes between healthy human individuals. Produced via immunoSEQ multiplex PCR; TCRdb's table is partial and in-frame only. The data hold approximately 980,000 clones, with 76% observed a single time. The sequencing sample was made of memory CD4+ T cells sorted from blood. The receptors come from a man aged 18 to 29 in good health. Both conserved end residues are part of each CDR3. The order of the fields is clone size, D gene, J gene, V gene, CDR3 DNA, CDR3 protein. The D gene is left open where the match is weak. Some rows mark clone size as missing; the rest say once, few, many or name a class of expanded clone.

size: -; D: -; J: TRBJ2-7; V: TRBV7-2; DNA: TGTGCCAGCACCCCCGGATTCGGCGAGCAGTACTTC; CDR3: CASTPGFGEQYF
size: -; D: -; J: TRBJ1-3; V: TRBV7-2; DNA: TGTGCCAGCAGCTTACGGGGTACCTCTGGAAACACCATATATTTT; CDR3: CASSLRGTSGNTIYF
size: once; D: -; J: TRBJ2-7; V: TRBV5-1; DNA: TGCGCCAGCAGCTTCCGTGAAGGATACGAGCAGTACTTC; CDR3: CASSFREGYEQYF
size: -; D: TRBD2; J: TRBJ2-1; V: TRBV30; DNA: TGTGCCTGGGAGTCGGGGGGGCCACGATTGCAGTTCTTC; CDR3: CAWESGGPRLQFF
size: -; D: -; J: TRBJ1-6; V: TRBV18; DNA: TGTGCCAGCTCACCTGGACCCCCACAAAATTCACCCCTCCACTTT; CDR3: CASSPGPPQNSPLHF
size: -; D: -; J: TRBJ1-2; V: TRBV2; DNA: TGTGCCAGCAACCCGACGGCCGGGGGGGGCTATGGCTACACCTTC; CDR3: CASNPTAGGGYGYTF
size: -; D: -; J: TRBJ2-3; V: TRBV19; DNA: TGTGCCAGTACCTCGGGGAGTAAACGGCCAGATACGCAGTATTTT; CDR3: CASTSGSKRPDTQYF
size: few; D: -; J: TRBJ2-7; V: TRBV5-1; DNA: TGCGCCAGCAGGGAAGACGTAGCGAGCTCCTACGAGCAGTACTTC; CDR3: CASREDVASSYEQYF
size: -; D: TRBD2; J: TRBJ2-1; V: TRBV5-1; DNA: TGCGCCAGCACCCAAATGCCCCTAGCGGGAGGCAATGAGCAGTTCTTC; CDR3: CASTQMPLAGGNEQFF
size: -; D: -; J: TRBJ1-2; V: TRBV10-3; DNA: TGTGCCATCAGTGAGGGGGGGCTGGTTTATGGCTACACCTTC; CDR3: CAISEGGLVYGYTF
size: -; D: TRBD1; J: TRBJ1-2; V: TRBV19; DNA: TGTGCCAGTACCCCTGGGACAGCTAACTATGGCTACACCTTC; CDR3: CASTPGTANYGYTF
size: -; D: -; J: TRBJ2-3; V: TRBV5-4; DNA: TGTGCCAGCAGTCGGGGAACGGCTAGAACCCTCACAGATACGCAGTATTTT; CDR3: CASSRGTARTLTDTQYF
size: -; D: -; J: TRBJ2-5; V: TRBV5-1; DNA: TGCGCCAGCAGCTTGTCCTCAGGGGTGGAGACCCAGTACTTC; CDR3: CASSLSSGVETQYF
size: -; D: -; J: TRBJ1-1; V: TRBV6-5; DNA: TGTGCCAGCAGTTACTCTCCGGTCGTGAACACTGAAGCTTTCTTT; CDR3: CASSYSPVVNTEAFF
size: -; D: -; J: TRBJ1-4; V: TRBV11-2; DNA: TGTGCCAGCAGGGGAAGGGACGGTATTCGAGTTGCAACTAATGAAAAACTGTTTTTT; CDR3: CASRGRDGIRVATNEKLFF
size: once; D: -; J: TRBJ2-2; V: TRBV6-6; DNA: TGTGCCAGCAGTACGACCGGGCCCAACACCGGGGAGCTGTTTTTT; CDR3: CASSTTGPNTGELFF
size: once; D: -; J: TRBJ2-5; V: TRBV11-2; DNA: TGTGCCAGCAGCTTAGATCTAAGTATGGAGACCCAGTACTTC; CDR3: CASSLDLSMETQYF
size: once; D: TRBD1; J: TRBJ1-4; V: TRBV2; DNA: TGTGCCAGCAGGACGCGACAGGGACCCACAACTAATGAAAAACTGTTTTTT; CDR3: CASRTRQGPTTNEKLFF
size: -; D: -; J: TRBJ2-2; V: TRBV9; DNA: TGTGCCAGCAGCCCGAGGCAGGGGATTAACACCGGGGAGCTGTTTTTT; CDR3: CASSPRQGINTGELFF
size: -; D: TRBD1; J: TRBJ2-1; V: TRBV6-4; DNA: TGTGCCAGCAGCGGGGAACCCCGGGACAGGGTATGTTACAATGAGCAGTTCTTC; CDR3: CASSGEPRDRVCYNEQFF
size: many; D: -; J: TRBJ1-5; V: TRBV7-7; DNA: TGTGCTAGCAGCACGTCCCCAAATCAGCCCCAGCATTTT; CDR3: CASSTSPNQPQHF
size: -; D: TRBD1; J: TRBJ1-2; V: TRBV5-5; DNA: TGTGCCAGCAGCGAACACGGGACAGACGGCTATGGCTACACCTTC; CDR3: CASSEHGTDGYGYTF
size: few; D: TRBD1; J: TRBJ1-2; V: TRBV11-2; DNA: TGTGCCAGCAGCTTAATGACAGGGAGCTATGGCTACACCTTC; CDR3: CASSLMTGSYGYTF
size: -; D: TRBD2; J: TRBJ2-1; V: TRBV6-5; DNA: TGTGCCAGCAGTAAGCGGGAGGTCGGGTATGGTGAGCAGTTCTTC; CDR3: CASSKREVGYGEQFF
size: -; D: -; J: TRBJ2-5; V: TRBV11-2; DNA: TGTGCCAGCAGCTTATCGGGGGTTGGTCTTTCGGAGACCCAGTACTTC; CDR3: CASSLSGVGLSETQYF
size: -; D: -; J: TRBJ2-5; V: TRBV9; DNA: TGTGCCAGCAGCGTAGCTGGGAGGGAGACCCAGTACTTC; CDR3: CASSVAGRETQYF
size: -; D: -; J: TRBJ1-5; V: TRBV2; DNA: TGTGCCAGCAGTGAAGTACGGAATAGCAATCAGCCCCAGCATTTT; CDR3: CASSEVRNSNQPQHF
size: -; D: TRBD1; J: TRBJ1-2; V: TRBV6-5; DNA: TGTGCCAGCACTAGACAGGGGGACCGACACTATGGCTACACCTTC; CDR3: CASTRQGDRHYGYTF
size: -; D: -; J: TRBJ2-3; V: TRBV28; DNA: TGTGCCAGCAAAGATAGCACAGATACGCAGTATTTT; CDR3: CASKDSTDTQYF
size: -; D: -; J: TRBJ1-1; V: TRBV6-1; DNA: TGTGCCGCTGGATGGGGTCGGAACACTGAAGCTTTCTTT; CDR3: CAAGWGRNTEAFF
size: -; D: TRBD1; J: TRBJ1-2; V: TRBV6-5; DNA: TGTGCCAGCAGTTCGCGGACAGGGAGGGACTATGGCTACACCTTC; CDR3: CASSSRTGRDYGYTF
size: -; D: -; J: TRBJ2-1; V: TRBV6-1; DNA: TGTGCCAGCATAAGGCAGAATAACAATGAGCAGTTCTTC; CDR3: CASIRQNNNEQFF
size: -; D: -; J: TRBJ2-5; V: TRBV5-6; DNA: TGTGCCAGCAGCCCACCCACTATCCAAGAGACCCAGTACTTC; CDR3: CASSPPTIQETQYF
size: -; D: TRBD2; J: TRBJ2-1; V: TRBV4-3; DNA: TGCGCCAGCAGCCGGACTAGCGGGAGGGTGAATGAGCAGTTCTTC; CDR3: CASSRTSGRVNEQFF
size: few; D: -; J: TRBJ1-1; V: TRBV19; DNA: TGTGCCAGTAGTATACGAAGGGCAACGCCCGGGGTGAACACTGAAGCTTTCTTT; CDR3: CASSIRRATPGVNTEAFF
size: few; D: TRBD1; J: TRBJ1-2; V: TRBV11-2; DNA: TGTGCCAGCAGTCCCCAAAGGACAGGGGGAGGCTACACCTTC; CDR3: CASSPQRTGGGYTF
size: -; D: -; J: TRBJ1-5; V: TRBV18; DNA: TGTGCCAGCTCACCACCTAGGGTCTCGGGCAATCAGCCCCAGCATTTT; CDR3: CASSPPRVSGNQPQHF
size: -; D: -; J: TRBJ1-1; V: TRBV10-3; DNA: TGTGCCACCTCGGGGGCATCCACTGAAGCTTTCTTT; CDR3: CATSGASTEAFF
size: -; D: -; J: TRBJ1-4; V: TRBV5-6; DNA: TGTGCCAGCACCCTCAGGGCAGCAAATGAAAAACTGTTTTTT; CDR3: CASTLRAANEKLFF
size: -; D: -; J: TRBJ1-1; V: TRBV11-2; DNA: TGTGCCAGCAGGACGTGGGGCAGGGCCCTTAACACTGAAGCTTTCTTT; CDR3: CASRTWGRALNTEAFF
size: -; D: -; J: TRBJ1-2; V: TRBV5-1; DNA: TGCGCCAGCAGCTCCGGGGGACGGACGTATAACTATGGCTACACCTTC; CDR3: CASSSGGRTYNYGYTF
size: -; D: TRBD2; J: TRBJ2-7; V: TRBV30; DNA: TGTGCCTGGAGTGTTGGACTAGTTAGGTCCTACGAGCAGTACTTC; CDR3: CAWSVGLVRSYEQYF
size: once; D: -; J: TRBJ1-2; V: TRBV30; DNA: TGTGCCTGGAACAGGGTCTATGGCTACACCTTC; CDR3: CAWNRVYGYTF
size: -; D: -; J: TRBJ2-3; V: TRBV11-2; DNA: TGTGCCAGCAGCTTAATGAGAGCAGATACGCAGTATTTT; CDR3: CASSLMRADTQYF
size: few; D: -; J: TRBJ2-1; V: TRBV5-1; DNA: TGCGCCAGCAGGTTCCAGGAAAACAATGAGCAGTTCTTC; CDR3: CASRFQENNEQFF
size: -; D: -; J: TRBJ1-6; V: TRBV7-3; DNA: TGTGCCAGCAGTCTTGGACGTAATAATTCACCCCTCCACTTT; CDR3: CASSLGRNNSPLHF
size: -; D: -; J: TRBJ2-7; V: TRBV2; DNA: TGTGCCAGCACATCGGGCGAAGCCGATGCCTACGAGCAGTACTTC; CDR3: CASTSGEADAYEQYF
size: -; D: TRBD2; J: TRBJ2-4; V: TRBV5-8; DNA: TGTGCCAGCAGCTCGAGGAGGGGTGTTCGCGGGGGGGCCCGAAACATTCAGTACTTC; CDR3: CASSSRRGVRGGARNIQYF
size: -; D: -; J: TRBJ2-7; V: TRBV6-5; DNA: TGTGCCAGCAGTAGTGAACAGATCTACGAGCAGTACTTC; CDR3: CASSSEQIYEQYF
size: -; D: -; J: TRBJ2-3; V: TRBV19; DNA: TGTGCCAGTAGTCCGAATGGACAGCCCCCGGGAAATACGCAGTATTTT; CDR3: CASSPNGQPPGNTQYF
size: -; D: TRBD2; J: TRBJ2-3; V: TRBV7-2; DNA: TGTGCCAGCAGCTTAGTGGGGGCGACTAGCGGCCCTACATTC; CDR3: CASSLVGATSGPTF
size: -; D: -; J: TRBJ2-2; V: TRBV25-1; DNA: TGTGCCTCGGGTGAAACCGGGGAGCTGTTTTTT; CDR3: CASGETGELFF
size: -; D: -; J: TRBJ2-5; V: TRBV7-8; DNA: TGTGCCAGCAGCTTAGGGACCACTCTCTTCCAAGAGACCCAGTACTTC; CDR3: CASSLGTTLFQETQYF
size: -; D: TRBD1; J: TRBJ2-5; V: TRBV12-5; DNA: TGTGCTAGTGGACTGACAGGGGAAGAGACCCAGTACTTC; CDR3: CASGLTGEETQYF